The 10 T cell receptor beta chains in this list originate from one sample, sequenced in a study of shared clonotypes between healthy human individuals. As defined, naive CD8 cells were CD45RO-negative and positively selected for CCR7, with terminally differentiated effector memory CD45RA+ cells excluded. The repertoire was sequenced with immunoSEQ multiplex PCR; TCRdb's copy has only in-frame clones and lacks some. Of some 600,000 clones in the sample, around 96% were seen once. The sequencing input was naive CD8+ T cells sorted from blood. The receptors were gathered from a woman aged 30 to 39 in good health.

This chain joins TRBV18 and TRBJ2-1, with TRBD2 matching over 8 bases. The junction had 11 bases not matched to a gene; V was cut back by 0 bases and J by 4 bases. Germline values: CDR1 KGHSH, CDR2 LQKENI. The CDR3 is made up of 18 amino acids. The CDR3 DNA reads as TGTGCCAGCTCACCACCGGGAGCGGGAGAAGAGTCTTACAATGAGCAGTTCTTC. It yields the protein CASSPPGAGEESYNEQFF.

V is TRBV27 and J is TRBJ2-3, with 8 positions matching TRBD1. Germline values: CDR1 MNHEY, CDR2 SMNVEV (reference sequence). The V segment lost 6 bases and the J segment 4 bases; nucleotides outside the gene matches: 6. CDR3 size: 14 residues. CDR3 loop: CASSMTGAADTQYF. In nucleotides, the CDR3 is TGTGCCAGCAGCATGACAGGGGCAGCAGATACGCAGTATTTT.

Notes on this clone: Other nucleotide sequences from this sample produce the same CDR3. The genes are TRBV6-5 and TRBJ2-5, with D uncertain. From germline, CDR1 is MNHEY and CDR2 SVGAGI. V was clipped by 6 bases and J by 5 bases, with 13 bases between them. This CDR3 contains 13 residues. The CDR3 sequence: CASSLGLGETQYF. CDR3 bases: TGTGCCAGCAGCCTGGGCCTCGGGGAGACCCAGTACTTC.

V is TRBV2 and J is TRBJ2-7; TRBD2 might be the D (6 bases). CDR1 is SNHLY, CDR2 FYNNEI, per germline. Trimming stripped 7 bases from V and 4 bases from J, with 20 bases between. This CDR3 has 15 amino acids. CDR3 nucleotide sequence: TGTGCCAGCAACGAGGTTGGGGGGACCGGATACGAGCAGTACTTC. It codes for CASNEVGGTGYEQYF.

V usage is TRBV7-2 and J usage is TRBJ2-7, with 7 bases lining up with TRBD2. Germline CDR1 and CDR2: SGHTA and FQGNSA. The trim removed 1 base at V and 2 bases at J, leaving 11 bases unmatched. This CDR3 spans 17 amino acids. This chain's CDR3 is CASSLGNLLGTTYEQYF. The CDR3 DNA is TGTGCCAGCAGCTTAGGCAACCTTTTGGGGACTACCTACGAGCAGTACTTC.

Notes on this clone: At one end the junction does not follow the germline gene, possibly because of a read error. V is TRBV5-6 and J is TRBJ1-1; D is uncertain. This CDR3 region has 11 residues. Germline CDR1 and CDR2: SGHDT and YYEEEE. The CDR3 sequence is CASSPFGRVKF. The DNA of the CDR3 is TGTGCCAGCAGCCCCTTCGGGAGGGTAAAATTT.

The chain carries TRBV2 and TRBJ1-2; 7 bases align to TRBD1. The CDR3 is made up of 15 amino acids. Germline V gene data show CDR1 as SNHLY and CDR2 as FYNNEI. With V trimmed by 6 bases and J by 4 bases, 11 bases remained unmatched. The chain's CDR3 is CASRANSGTVYGYTF. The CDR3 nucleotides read TGTGCCAGCAGGGCTAATTCCGGGACAGTCTATGGCTACACCTTC.

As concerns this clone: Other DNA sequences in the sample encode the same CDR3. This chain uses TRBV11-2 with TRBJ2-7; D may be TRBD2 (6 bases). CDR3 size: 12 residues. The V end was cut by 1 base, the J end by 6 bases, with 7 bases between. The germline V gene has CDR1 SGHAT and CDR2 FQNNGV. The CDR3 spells CASSLGGVEQYF. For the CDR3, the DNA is TGTGCCAGCAGCTTAGGGGGGGTCGAGCAGTACTTC.

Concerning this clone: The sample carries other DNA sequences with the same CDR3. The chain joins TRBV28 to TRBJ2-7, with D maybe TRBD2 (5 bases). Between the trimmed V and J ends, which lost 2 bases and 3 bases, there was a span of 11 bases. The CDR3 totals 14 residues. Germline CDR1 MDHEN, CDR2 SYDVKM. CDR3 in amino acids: CASSLGEGLYEQYF. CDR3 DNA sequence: TGTGCCAGCAGTTTAGGAGAGGGCCTCTACGAGCAGTACTTC.

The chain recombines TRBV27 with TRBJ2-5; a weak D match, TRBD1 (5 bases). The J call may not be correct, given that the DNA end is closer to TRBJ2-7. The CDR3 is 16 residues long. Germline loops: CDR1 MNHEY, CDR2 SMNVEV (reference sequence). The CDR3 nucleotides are TGTGCCAGCAGCCCTTCGGCAGGTGGACACTCCTACGAGCAGTACTTC. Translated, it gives CASSPSAGGHSYEQYF.